These 16 T cell receptor beta chains originate from one sample sequenced in a study of T cells in localized non-small cell lung cancer. This table comes from immunoSEQ multiplex PCR, and its TCRdb copy is limited to in-frame clones, with some not included. The table has approximately 88,000 clones, roughly 90% seen once. Sequencing used PBMCs, obtained before any cancer treatment. The receptors derive from a woman aged 35-70 years with stage II squamous cell lung carcinoma.

This chain links TRBV6-1 with TRBJ1-2; a possible D gene is TRBD1 (5 bases). Deletions cut 9 bases from V and 4 bases from J, with 9 bases between. The length of the CDR3 is 11 residues. Looked up from germline, CDR1 is MNHNS and CDR2 is SASEGT. The CDR3 protein is CASSRGYGYTF. The CDR3 coding sequence is TGTGCCAGTTCTAGGGGCTATGGCTACACCTTC.

V and J are TRBV5-4 and TRBJ2-2; TRBD1 matches 8 bases. Germline assignment: CDR1 SGHNT and CDR2 YYREEE (reference sequence). The ends lost 2 bases at V and 4 bases at J; junction bases unmatched: 10. The CDR3 spans 17 residues. The CDR3 DNA sequence: TGTGCCAGCAGCTTCACCCCGGGACAGGCTACCACCGGGGAGCTGTTTTTT. Protein product: CASSFTPGQATTGELFF.

The chain combines TRBV6-1 with TRBJ1-2; 7 bases align to TRBD1. J gave up 4 bases and V 3 bases, and 20 bases lay outside the gene matches. CDR3 length equals 19 residues. CDR1 and CDR2 from the germline V gene are MNHNS and SASEGT. The CDR3 here is CASSDVTGTESNLRYGYTF. Here the CDR3 DNA reads TGTGCCAGCAGTGATGTAACCGGGACAGAGTCCAACTTGCGCTATGGCTACACCTTC.

The V and J genes are TRBV6-5 and TRBJ2-1; no firm D call. V gave up 10 bases and J gave up 5 bases, with 15 bases separating them. The V gene's germline CDR1 is MNHEY and CDR2 SVGAGI. There are 13 residues in the CDR3. CDR3 sequence: CATSRYYNNEQFF. The CDR3 coding sequence is TGTGCCACCTCCCGGTATTATAACAATGAGCAGTTCTTC.

The chain recombines TRBV13 with TRBJ1-4; the match to TRBD1 covers 9 bases. V was clipped by 4 bases and J by 0 bases; unmatched bases: 6. The CDR3 has 17 residues. Germline CDR1 reads PRHDT; CDR2 reads FYEKMQ (reference sequence). This CDR3 is CASSSTDRGATNEKLFF. For the CDR3, the DNA is TGTGCCAGCAGCTCTACGGACAGGGGCGCAACTAATGAAAAACTGTTTTTT.

This rearrangement joins TRBV5-4 to TRBJ1-1; D unresolved. Trimming removed 6 bases from V and 3 bases from J, with 15 bases in between. CDR1 SGHNT and CDR2 YYREEE come from the germline V gene (reference sequence). The CDR3 covers 14 residues. This chain's CDR3 is CASTTGAGDTEAFF. The CDR3 DNA follows: TGTGCCAGCACGACTGGAGCAGGCGACACTGAAGCTTTCTTT. The complete variable domain, with remaining parts taken from reference TRBV5-4 and TRBJ1-1, reads ETGVTQSPTHLIKTRGQQVTLRCSSQSGHNTVSWYQQALGQGPQFIFQYYREEENGRGNFPPRFSGLQFPNYSSELNVNALELDDSALYLCASTTGAGDTEAFFGQGTRLTVV.

The chain carries TRBV12-5 and TRBJ2-2, with D possibly matching TRBD2 (6 bases). The CDR3 is made up of 13 amino acids. V was pared by 5 bases and J by 7 bases, with 11 bases between. In germline, CDR1 is LGHNT, CDR2 FRNRAP. In nucleotides, the CDR3 is TGTGCTAGTGGTACCGGACTAATCGGGGAGCTGTTTTTT. Translation gives CASGTGLIGELFF.

This clone was observed a single time. This rearrangement joins TRBV28 to TRBJ1-5; TRBD1 is a possible D gene (6 bases). V gave up 4 bases and J gave up 4 bases, with 11 bases separating them. The CDR3 runs 14 residues. The germline V gene encodes CDR1 MDHEN and CDR2 SYDVKM. CDR3 amino acids: CASSSGTQNQPQHF. The CDR3 nucleotides read TGTGCCAGCAGTTCCGGGACACAAAATCAGCCCCAGCATTTT.

V gene TRBV7-9 combines with J gene TRBJ2-6; D is ambiguous. Trimming removed 1 base at V and 2 bases at J, with 12 bases between. This CDR3 contains 17 residues. Germline V CDR1 and CDR2: SEHNR, FQNEAQ (reference sequence). In DNA form, the CDR3 reads TGTGCCAGCAGCTTAGGATGGGATAGAACTGGGGCCAACGTCCTGACTTTC. It specifies CASSLGWDRTGANVLTF.

V and J are TRBV19 and TRBJ1-1; the D is unclear. Germline V CDR1 and CDR2: LNHDA, SQIVND (reference sequence). The CDR3 runs 13 residues. V lost 7 bases and J lost 0, with 9 bases in between. CDR3 in DNA: TGTGCCAGTAAAGGCAGCCTGAACACTGAAGCTTTCTTT. Amino acid sequence: CASKGSLNTEAFF.

The rearrangement joins TRBV9 to TRBJ1-3; a weak D match, TRBD1 (6 bases). From germline, CDR1 is SGDLS and CDR2 YYNGEE. The CDR3 length is 15 residues. V gave up 9 bases and J gave up 1 base, with 17 bases separating them. The CDR3 DNA reads TGTGCCACTGGCGGGGGGGCCTTGTCTGGAAACACCATATATTTT. Protein: CATGGGALSGNTIYF.

The chain has TRBV19 and TRBJ2-2, with TRBD1 matching over 8 bases. The germline gives CDR1 LNHDA, CDR2 SQIVND (reference sequence). This CDR3 has 15 residues. Germline trimming cut 6 bases from V and 1 base from J; bases unmatched to any gene: 4. The CDR3 DNA sequence: TGTGCCAGTAGGGCAGGGGGCGGGAACACCGGGGAGCTGTTTTTT. Protein sequence: CASRAGGGNTGELFF.

The V call is TRBV19, the J call TRBJ1-4, with D tentatively TRBD1 (5 bases). Germline values: CDR1 LNHDA, CDR2 SQIVND (reference sequence). V lost 4 bases and J 4 bases, leaving 10 bases between the germline ends. The CDR3 runs to 14 residues. CDR3 in amino acids: CASSTGTNNEKLFF. Written as DNA, the CDR3 is TGTGCCAGTAGTACCGGGACCAATAATGAAAAACTGTTTTTT. Variable domain in full (rest from reference TRBV19 and TRBJ1-4): DGGITQSPKYLFRKEGQNVTLSCEQNLNHDAMYWYRQDPGQGLRLIYYSQIVNDFQKGDIAEGYSVSREKKESFPLTVTSAQKNPTAFYLCASSTGTNNEKLFFGSGTQLSVL.

V and J are TRBV10-3 and TRBJ2-2; 7 bases map to TRBD2. The CDR3 spans 18 residues. The J segment lost 3 bases and the V segment lost 3 bases, leaving 13 bases of the junction unmatched. CDR1 ENHRY and CDR2 SYGVKD come from the germline V gene. CDR3 sequence: CAISDPSSGVGYTGELFF. CDR3 nucleotide sequence: TGTGCCATCAGTGACCCCTCTAGCGGAGTGGGGTACACCGGGGAGCTGTTTTTT.

The rearrangement uses TRBV5-4 and TRBJ2-2; 10 nucleotides match TRBD2. CDR1 is SGHNT and CDR2 is YYREEE in the germline V gene (reference sequence). The junction had 3 bases not matched to a gene; V was cut back by 4 bases and J by 3 bases. There are 15 residues in the CDR3. CDR3 sequence reads: CASSRLAGDTGELFF. The CDR3 nucleotides are TGTGCCAGCAGCCGGCTAGCGGGAGACACCGGGGAGCTGTTTTTT.

This clone showed up just a few times. The CDR3 bases are TGTGCCAGCAGCCTGCGGGGGGCTGGAAACACCATATATTTT. This sequence encodes CASSLRGAGNTIYF. The chain couples TRBV5-4 to TRBJ1-3, with D perhaps TRBD1 (5 bases). This CDR3 comprises 14 residues. CDR1 is SGHNT and CDR2 is YYREEE in the germline V gene (reference sequence). V lost 4 bases to trimming and J lost 2 bases, with 10 bases between them.